This TCR beta chain derives from a study of liver allograft versus peripheral blood T cells. Overall study context: Recipients' peripheral blood served as the comparator for T cell receptor repertoires in transplanted livers.

In this sample, this clonotype is medium-sized (0.01 to 0.1%). V was trimmed by 2 bases and J by 8 bases, leaving 4 bases between them. Germline assignment: CDR1 ENHRY and CDR2 SYGVKD. The CDR3 has 12 residues. TCRdb independently ran MiXCR on the reads; one entry per CDR3 protein. This table holds about 15,000 distinct CDR3 sequences, about 20% found once. V gene TRBV10-3 combines with J gene TRBJ1-6; D not certain. This receptor was identified in a human patient who had a liver transplant. Some T cells may have originated in the graft donor. The CDR3: CAISEVYSPLHF. Written as DNA, the CDR3 is TGTGCCATCAGTGAGGTTTATTCACCCCTCCACTTT.